This record looks at one TCR beta chain sequence and its context. The sample originates from a study of T cell repertoires in cytomegalovirus infection. Turning to the study itself: Matching HLA type, along with CMV infection, was indicated by public TCR beta signatures.

Each CDR3 protein gets one entry after TCRdb re-called the reads with MiXCR. This sample yields about 180,000 distinct CDR3 sequences, of which roughly 15% are seen a single time; approximately 26% belongs to the top ten. Germline V gene data show CDR1 as MNHEY and CDR2 as SMNVEV (reference sequence). The CDR3 consists of 17 residues. J gave up 4 bases and V 4 bases, and 9 bases lay outside the gene matches. The sequenced sample was CD8+ T cells from PBMCs. The V and J genes are TRBV27 and TRBJ2-2, with TRBD1 identical over 10 bases. The receptor's source is a human donor in good health (CMV status not recorded). Some clones in this sample may be carry-over from other donors' samples. The CDR3 region is CASSSPGTGETTGELFF. The CDR3 DNA reads as TGTGCCAGCAGTTCCCCCGGGACAGGGGAGACCACCGGGGAGCTGTTTTTT.